These T cell receptor beta chains were read from a single sample in a study of blood T cell repertoires in COVID-19. Generated by immunoSEQ multiplex PCR, the TCRdb table keeps only in-frame clones and is missing some. This table has over 150,000 clones, around nine tenths appearing once. Material for sequencing was peripheral blood. The source of these receptors is a middle-aged man with active or convalescent COVID-19. CDR3s include the opening cysteine and the closing phenylalanine or tryptophan. D genes are given only for firm matches. Clone size appears in some rows only: once, few, many, or a class for an expanded clone.

clone_size	v_call	j_call	d_call	cdr3_nt	cdr3_aa
.	TRBV30	TRBJ1-5	TRBD1	TGTGCCTGGACCCCTGGACAGGGCTATCAGCCCCAGCATTTT	CAWTPGQGYQPQHF
.	TRBV4-1	TRBJ2-1	TRBD1	TGCGCCAGCAGCCAACCCACGGACAGGGGTCGGAATGAGCAGTTCTTC	CASSQPTDRGRNEQFF
.	TRBV29-1	TRBJ2-5	.	TGCAGCGTGGGGGTTGGAGGGTTGGAGACCCAGTACTTC	CSVGVGGLETQYF
.	TRBV12-3/TRBV12-4	TRBJ1-5	.	TGTGCCAGCAGTTCGGACAGCGAGGACCCCCAGCATTTT	CASSSDSEDPQHF
.	TRBV28	TRBJ1-2	.	TGTGCCAGCAGTTCGGAGAGTGGCTACACCTTC	CASSSESGYTF
.	TRBV7-3	TRBJ2-3	.	TGTGCCAGCAGCTCGACCCCCTTGGAGACAGATACGCAGTATTTT	CASSSTPLETDTQYF
.	TRBV28	TRBJ2-7	.	TGTGCCAGCAGTTTCAAACACTACGAGCAGTACTTC	CASSFKHYEQYF
once	TRBV3-1/TRBV3-2	TRBJ1-6	TRBD1	TGTGCCAGCAGCGGTGCGACAGGGTTGAATTCACCCCTCCACTTT	CASSGATGLNSPLHF
.	TRBV7-2	TRBJ1-1	.	TGTGCCAGCAGTCTAGGTACCAGTAGTGAAGCTTTCTTT	CASSLGTSSEAFF
.	TRBV30	TRBJ2-5	.	TGTGCCTGGTCTGGGGGCCCGGAGACCCAGTACTTC	CAWSGGPETQYF
.	TRBV4-1	TRBJ2-1	TRBD2	TGCGCCAGCAGCCACGCCCAACTAGCGGGGGGCCCTCTAGTGCGGAATGAGCAGTTCTTC	CASSHAQLAGGPLVRNEQFF
.	TRBV28	TRBJ1-2	.	TGTGCCAGCATCGCAGGGGACTATGGCTACACCTTC	CASIAGDYGYTF
once	TRBV5-4	TRBJ2-7	TRBD2	TGTGCCAGCAGCTATAGCGGGGGGTACGAGCAGTACTTC	CASSYSGGYEQYF
.	TRBV12-3/TRBV12-4	TRBJ2-5	TRBD1	TGTGCCAGCAATACAGGGGGAGAGACCCAGTACTTC	CASNTGGETQYF
.	TRBV9	TRBJ2-1	TRBD2	TGTGCCAGCACCGAGCGGGGGACACCTGGGGATGAGCAGTTCTTC	CASTERGTPGDEQFF
.	TRBV6-1	TRBJ2-7	TRBD1	TGTGCCAGCAGTGAAGCGGGGACAGGGGTCTACTACGAGCAGTACTTC	CASSEAGTGVYYEQYF
few	TRBV28	TRBJ1-3	.	TGTGCCATCACCAGGGGAAACACCATATATTTT	CAITRGNTIYF
.	TRBV27	TRBJ1-1	TRBD1	TGTGCCAGCGGACAGGGAATGGACACTGAAGCTTTCTTT	CASGQGMDTEAFF
.	TRBV5-5	TRBJ2-1	TRBD2	TGTGCCAGCAGCTTGGTTCTAGCGGGGATCAATGAGCAGTTCTTC	CASSLVLAGINEQFF
.	TRBV19	TRBJ1-5	TRBD1	TGTGCCAGTAGGGACAGGGGCCCTTCCCAGCATTTT	CASRDRGPSQHF
.	TRBV7-9	TRBJ1-2	TRBD1	TGTGCCAGCAGCTCAACAGGGGGCCTTTGGGGCTACACCTTC	CASSSTGGLWGYTF
.	TRBV11-3	TRBJ2-3	TRBD2	TGTGCCAGCACGAACGGGGGGGATGCAGATACGCAGTATTTT	CASTNGGDADTQYF
.	TRBV11-2	TRBJ1-1	.	TGTGCCAGCACCGCGATGGACAGCACTGAAGCTTTCTTT	CASTAMDSTEAFF
.	TRBV6-5	TRBJ1-3	.	TGTGCCAGCGCCACAGGCTCCTCTGGAAACACCATATATTTT	CASATGSSGNTIYF
.	TRBV19	TRBJ1-5	TRBD1	TGTGCCAGTAGTTCACAGGGGTGGCATCAGCCCCAGCATTTT	CASSSQGWHQPQHF
.	TRBV3-1/TRBV3-2	TRBJ1-5	TRBD1	TGTGCCAGCAGCCCTGGACAGGGGCATCAGCCCCAGCATTTT	CASSPGQGHQPQHF
few	TRBV4-3	TRBJ1-4	.	TGCGCCAGCAGCCAGGAGAATGAAAAACTGTTTTTT	CASSQENEKLFF
.	TRBV10-3	TRBJ1-4	TRBD1	TGTGCCATCAGTTCAGGGGGAGCAACTAATGAAAAACTGTTTTTT	CAISSGGATNEKLFF
.	TRBV6-1	TRBJ1-1	.	TGTGCCAGCAGTGAATCTGTGAACACTGAAGCTTTCTTT	CASSESVNTEAFF
.	TRBV9	TRBJ1-5	.	TGTGCCAGCAGCGTAAGTTGGACAGTTGATCAGCCCCAGCATTTT	CASSVSWTVDQPQHF
.	TRBV7-2	TRBJ1-1	TRBD1	TGTGCCAGCAGCTTACAGGGGGATTTGAACACTGAAGCTTTCTTT	CASSLQGDLNTEAFF
.	TRBV6-1	TRBJ1-2	TRBD1	TGTGCCAGCAGTGAAGGGGACAGGGGACTTGGCTACACCTTC	CASSEGDRGLGYTF
.	TRBV12-2	TRBJ2-5	.	TGTGCAAGTCGCTTAGCCAGGACAGGGGCGGGAGAGACCCAGTACTTC	CASRLARTGAGETQYF
few	TRBV11-2	TRBJ1-1	TRBD1	TGTGCCAGCAGCTTAGAAGGGGGCACGAACACTGAAGCTTTCTTT	CASSLEGGTNTEAFF
.	TRBV27	TRBJ1-5	.	TGTGCCAGCACTGACGGGTATCAGCCCCAGCATTTT	CASTDGYQPQHF
.	TRBV6-2/TRBV6-3	TRBJ1-2	TRBD1	TGTGCCAGCAGCGACAGGGGGGAGTATGGCTACACCTTC	CASSDRGEYGYTF
.	TRBV27	TRBJ1-6	TRBD1	TGTGCCAGCAGTCTCGACAGGGAATATAATTCACCCCTCCACTTT	CASSLDREYNSPLHF
.	TRBV19	TRBJ1-6	.	TGTGCCAGTAGTTTGAGGGCAGATAATTCACCCCTCCACTTT	CASSLRADNSPLHF
.	TRBV7-2	TRBJ1-1	TRBD1	TGTGCCAGCAGCTCCAGACAGGGAAGGGCTGAAGCTTTCTTT	CASSSRQGRAEAFF
.	TRBV3-1/TRBV3-2	TRBJ2-1	TRBD2	TGTGCCAGCAGCCAGGGGACTAGCGGAGTCAATGAGCAGTTCTTC	CASSQGTSGVNEQFF
.	TRBV7-3	TRBJ1-2	TRBD1	TGTGCCAGCAGCTTAAGACAGGGAGGTGGCTACACCTTC	CASSLRQGGGYTF
once	TRBV23-1	TRBJ1-1	TRBD1	TGCGCCAGCAGGAAACAGGGGGAGGGGAACACTGAAGCTTTCTTT	CASRKQGEGNTEAFF
.	TRBV5-5	TRBJ2-2	TRBD2	TGTGCCAGCAGCTTGGCGGGGGGTGAGACCGGGGAGCTGTTTTTT	CASSLAGGETGELFF
.	TRBV2	TRBJ1-2	TRBD1	TGTGCCAGCAGTGACAGGGGGGAGTATGGCTACACCTTC	CASSDRGEYGYTF
.	TRBV9	TRBJ1-2	.	TGTGCCAGCAGCGTCGACAGCCCCAGCTATGGCTACACCTTC	CASSVDSPSYGYTF
.	TRBV3-1/TRBV3-2	TRBJ2-2	.	TGTGCCAGCAGCCAAGAAGGGGGAGTAATAACCGGGGAGCTGTTTTTT	CASSQEGGVITGELFF
.	TRBV2	TRBJ1-4	TRBD1	TGTGCCAGCAGTGGGGACAGGGGGGCCTCTGAAAAACTGTTTTTT	CASSGDRGASEKLFF
.	TRBV30	TRBJ1-1	TRBD1	TGTGCCTGGGGTGAACAGGGGGCAACTGAAGCTTTCTTT	CAWGEQGATEAFF
.	TRBV5-4	TRBJ2-7	.	TGTGCCAGCAGCCACGGTCAGGGACTTCCCTACGAGCAGTACTTC	CASSHGQGLPYEQYF
.	TRBV6-1	TRBJ2-7	.	TGTGCCAGCAGTGAAAGCATTCCCTACGAGCAGTACTTC	CASSESIPYEQYF
.	TRBV4-3	TRBJ1-5	.	TGCGCCAGCAGCCAAGATTCGCGGGTGGGGGCCGGTCAGCCCCAGCATTTT	CASSQDSRVGAGQPQHF
.	TRBV28	TRBJ1-1	TRBD1	TGTGCCAGCAGCCAAAAGACAGGGCCAGGCACTGAAGCTTTCTTT	CASSQKTGPGTEAFF
.	TRBV18	TRBJ1-1	.	TGTGCCAGCTCACGAGGACAGACCAGGAACACTGAAGCTTTCTTT	CASSRGQTRNTEAFF